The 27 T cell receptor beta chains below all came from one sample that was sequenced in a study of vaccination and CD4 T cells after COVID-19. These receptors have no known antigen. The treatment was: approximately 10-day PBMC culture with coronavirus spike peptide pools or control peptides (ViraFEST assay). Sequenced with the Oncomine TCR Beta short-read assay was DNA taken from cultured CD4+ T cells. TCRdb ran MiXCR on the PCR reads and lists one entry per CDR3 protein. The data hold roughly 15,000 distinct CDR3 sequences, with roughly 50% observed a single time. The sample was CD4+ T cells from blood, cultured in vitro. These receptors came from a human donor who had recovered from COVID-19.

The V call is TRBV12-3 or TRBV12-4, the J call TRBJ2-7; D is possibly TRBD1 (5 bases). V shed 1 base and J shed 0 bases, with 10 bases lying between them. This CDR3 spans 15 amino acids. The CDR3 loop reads CASSLGQGFSYEQYF. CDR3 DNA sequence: TGTGCCAGCAGTTTAGGCCAGGGCTTCTCCTACGAGCAGTACTTC.

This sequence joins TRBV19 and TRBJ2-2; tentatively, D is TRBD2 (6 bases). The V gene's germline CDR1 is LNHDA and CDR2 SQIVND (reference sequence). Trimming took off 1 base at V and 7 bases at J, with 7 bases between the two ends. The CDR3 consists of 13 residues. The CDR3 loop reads CASSIVGGGELFF. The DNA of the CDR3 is TGTGCCAGTAGTATAGTGGGAGGCGGGGAGCTGTTTTTT.

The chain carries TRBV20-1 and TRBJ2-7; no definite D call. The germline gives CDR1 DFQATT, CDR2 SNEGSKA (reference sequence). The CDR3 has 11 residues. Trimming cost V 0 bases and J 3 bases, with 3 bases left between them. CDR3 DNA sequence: TGCAGTGCTAGAGAGAGCTACGAGCAGTACTTC. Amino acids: CSARESYEQYF.

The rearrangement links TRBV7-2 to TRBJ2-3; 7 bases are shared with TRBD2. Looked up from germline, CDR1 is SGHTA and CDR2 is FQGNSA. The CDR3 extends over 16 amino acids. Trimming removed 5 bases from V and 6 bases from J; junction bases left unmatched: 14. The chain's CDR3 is CASSRGRGGSLDTQYF. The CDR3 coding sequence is TGTGCCAGCAGCCGAGGACGGGGCGGGAGTTTGGATACGCAGTATTTT.

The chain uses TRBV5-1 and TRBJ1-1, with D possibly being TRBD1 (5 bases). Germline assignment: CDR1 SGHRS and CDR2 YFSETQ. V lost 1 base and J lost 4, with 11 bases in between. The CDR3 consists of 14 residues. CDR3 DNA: TGCGCCAGCAGCTTGCGTACGGGGGGCACTGAAGCTTTCTTT. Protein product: CASSLRTGGTEAFF.

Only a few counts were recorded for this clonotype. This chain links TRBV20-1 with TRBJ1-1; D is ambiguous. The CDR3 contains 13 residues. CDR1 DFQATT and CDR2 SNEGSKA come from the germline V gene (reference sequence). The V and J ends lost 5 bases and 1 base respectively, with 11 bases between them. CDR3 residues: CSAPLGSNTEAFF. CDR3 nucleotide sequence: TGCAGTGCTCCGCTGGGGTCGAACACTGAAGCTTTCTTT.

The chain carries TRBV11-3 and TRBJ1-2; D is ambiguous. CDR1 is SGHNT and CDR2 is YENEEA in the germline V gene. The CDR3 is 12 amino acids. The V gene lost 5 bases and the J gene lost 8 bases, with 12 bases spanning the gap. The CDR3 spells CASSGPSEGYTF. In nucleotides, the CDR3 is TGTGCCAGCAGCGGACCCTCGGAAGGCTACACCTTC.

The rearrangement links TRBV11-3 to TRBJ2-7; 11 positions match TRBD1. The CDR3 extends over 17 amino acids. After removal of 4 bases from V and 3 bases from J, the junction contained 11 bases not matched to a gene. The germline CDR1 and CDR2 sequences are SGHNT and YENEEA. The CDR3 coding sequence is TGTGCCAGCAGCTCACGGCCCATCGGGACAGGGGGCTACGAGCAGTACTTC. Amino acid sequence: CASSSRPIGTGGYEQYF.

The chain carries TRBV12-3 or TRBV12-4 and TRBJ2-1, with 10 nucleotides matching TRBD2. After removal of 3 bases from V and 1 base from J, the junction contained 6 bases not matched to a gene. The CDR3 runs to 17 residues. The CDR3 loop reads CASSLVSGGRSYNEQFF. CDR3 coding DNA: TGTGCCAGCAGTTTGGTTAGCGGGGGGCGTTCCTACAATGAGCAGTTCTTC.

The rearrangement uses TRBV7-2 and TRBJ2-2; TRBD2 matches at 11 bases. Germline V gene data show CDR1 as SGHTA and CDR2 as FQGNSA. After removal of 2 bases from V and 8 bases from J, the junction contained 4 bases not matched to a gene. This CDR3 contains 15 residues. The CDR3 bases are TGTGCCAGCAGCTTACTGGGACTAGCGGAAGGGGAGCTGTTTTTT. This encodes CASSLLGLAEGELFF.

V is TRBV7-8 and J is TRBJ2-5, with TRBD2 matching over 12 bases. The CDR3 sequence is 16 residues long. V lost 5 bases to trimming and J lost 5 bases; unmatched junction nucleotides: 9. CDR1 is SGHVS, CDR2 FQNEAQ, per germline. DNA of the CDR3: TGTGCCAGCAGCCCTACGCTAGCGGGAGGGACGGAGACCCAGTACTTC. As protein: CASSPTLAGGTETQYF.

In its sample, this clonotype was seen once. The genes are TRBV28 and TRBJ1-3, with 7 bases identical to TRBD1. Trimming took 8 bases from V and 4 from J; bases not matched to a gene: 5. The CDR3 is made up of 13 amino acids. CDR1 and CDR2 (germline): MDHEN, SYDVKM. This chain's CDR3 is CASARQGGNTIYF. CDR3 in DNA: TGTGCCAGCGCTCGACAGGGAGGAAACACCATATATTTT.

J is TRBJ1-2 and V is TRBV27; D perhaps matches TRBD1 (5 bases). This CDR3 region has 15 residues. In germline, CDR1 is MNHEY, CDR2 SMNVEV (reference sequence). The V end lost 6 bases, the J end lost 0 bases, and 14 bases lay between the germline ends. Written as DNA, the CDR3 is TGTGCCAGCAGGGGTACAGGAGAAGCTAACTATGGCTACACCTTC. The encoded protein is CASRGTGEANYGYTF.

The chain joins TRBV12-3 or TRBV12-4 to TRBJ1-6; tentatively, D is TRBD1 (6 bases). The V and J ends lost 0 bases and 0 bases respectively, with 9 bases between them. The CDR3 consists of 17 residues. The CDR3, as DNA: TGTGCCAGCAGTTTAGCTGCAGGGGCCTCCTATAATTCACCCCTCCACTTT. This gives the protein CASSLAAGASYNSPLHF.

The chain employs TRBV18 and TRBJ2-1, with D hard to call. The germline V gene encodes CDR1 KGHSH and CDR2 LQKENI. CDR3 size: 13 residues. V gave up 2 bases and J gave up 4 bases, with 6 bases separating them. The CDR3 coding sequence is TGTGCCAGCTCACCAGACCTATACAATGAGCAGTTCTTC. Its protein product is CASSPDLYNEQFF.

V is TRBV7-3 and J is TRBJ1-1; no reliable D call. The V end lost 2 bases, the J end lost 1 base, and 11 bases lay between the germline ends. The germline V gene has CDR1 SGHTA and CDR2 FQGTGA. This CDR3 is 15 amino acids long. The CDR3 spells CASSLFQVQNTEAFF. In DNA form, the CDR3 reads TGTGCCAGCAGCTTATTTCAAGTTCAGAACACTGAAGCTTTCTTT.

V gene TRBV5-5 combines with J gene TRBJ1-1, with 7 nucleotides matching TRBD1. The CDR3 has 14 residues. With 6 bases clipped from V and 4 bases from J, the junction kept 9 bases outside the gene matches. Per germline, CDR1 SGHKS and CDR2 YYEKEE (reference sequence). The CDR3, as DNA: TGTGCCAGCAACTCCCTAGGGGGCTCCACTGAAGCTTTCTTT. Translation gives CASNSLGGSTEAFF.

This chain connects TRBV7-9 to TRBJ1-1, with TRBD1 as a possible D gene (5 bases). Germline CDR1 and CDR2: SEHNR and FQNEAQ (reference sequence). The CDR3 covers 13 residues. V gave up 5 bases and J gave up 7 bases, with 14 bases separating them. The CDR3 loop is CASSTRRGREAFF. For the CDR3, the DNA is TGTGCCAGCAGCACTCGACGGGGCCGTGAAGCTTTCTTT.

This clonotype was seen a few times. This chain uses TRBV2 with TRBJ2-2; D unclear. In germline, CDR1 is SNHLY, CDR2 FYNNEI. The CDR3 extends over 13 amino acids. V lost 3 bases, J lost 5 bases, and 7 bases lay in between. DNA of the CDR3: TGTGCCAGCAGTGATTCAGTAACCGGGGAGCTGTTTTTT. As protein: CASSDSVTGELFF.

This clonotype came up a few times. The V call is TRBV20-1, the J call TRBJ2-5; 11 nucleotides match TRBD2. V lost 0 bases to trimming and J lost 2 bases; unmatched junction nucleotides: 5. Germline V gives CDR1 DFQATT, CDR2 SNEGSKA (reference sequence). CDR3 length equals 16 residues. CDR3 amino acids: CSARDFLAGGQETQYF. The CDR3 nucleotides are TGCAGTGCTAGAGATTTTCTAGCGGGGGGACAAGAGACCCAGTACTTC.

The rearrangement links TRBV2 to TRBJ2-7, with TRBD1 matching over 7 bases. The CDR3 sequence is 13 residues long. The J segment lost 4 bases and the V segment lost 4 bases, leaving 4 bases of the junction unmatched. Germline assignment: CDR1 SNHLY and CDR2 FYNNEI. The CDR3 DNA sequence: TGTGCCAGCAGTGCAAACAGGGGATACGAGCAGTACTTC. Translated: CASSANRGYEQYF. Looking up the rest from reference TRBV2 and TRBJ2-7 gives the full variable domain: EPEVTQTPSHQVTQMGQEVILRCVPISNHLYFYWYRQILGQKVEFLVSFYNNEISEKSEIFDDQFSVERPDGSNFTLKIRSTKLEDSAMYFCASSANRGYEQYFGPGTRLTVT.

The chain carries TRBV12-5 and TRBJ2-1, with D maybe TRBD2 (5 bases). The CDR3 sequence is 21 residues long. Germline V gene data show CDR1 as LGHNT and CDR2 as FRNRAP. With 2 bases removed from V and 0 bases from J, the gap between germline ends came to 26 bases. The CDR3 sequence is CASGLNSRGVLRVDSYNEQFF. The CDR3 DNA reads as TGTGCTAGTGGTTTGAACTCCCGTGGGGTGTTGCGGGTTGACTCCTACAATGAGCAGTTCTTC.

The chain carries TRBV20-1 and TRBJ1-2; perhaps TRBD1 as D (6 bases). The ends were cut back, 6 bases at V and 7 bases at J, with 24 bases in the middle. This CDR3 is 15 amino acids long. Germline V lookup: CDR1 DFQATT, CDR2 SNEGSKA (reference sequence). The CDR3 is CSANAGGRGASGYTF. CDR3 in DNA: TGCAGTGCCAATGCCGGGGGGCGCGGGGCTAGTGGCTACACCTTC.

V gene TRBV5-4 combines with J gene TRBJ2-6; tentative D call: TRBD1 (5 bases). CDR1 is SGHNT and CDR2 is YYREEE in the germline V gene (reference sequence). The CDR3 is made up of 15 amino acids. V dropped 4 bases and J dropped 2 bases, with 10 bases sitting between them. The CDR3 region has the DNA TGTGCCAGCAGCCCGCAGGGAACTGGGGCCAACGTCCTGACTTTC. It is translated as CASSPQGTGANVLTF. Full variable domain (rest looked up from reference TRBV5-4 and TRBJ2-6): ETGVTQSPTHLIKTRGQQVTLRCSSQSGHNTVSWYQQALGQGPQFIFQYYREEENGRGNFPPRFSGLQFPNYSSELNVNALELDDSALYLCASSPQGTGANVLTFGAGSRLTVL.

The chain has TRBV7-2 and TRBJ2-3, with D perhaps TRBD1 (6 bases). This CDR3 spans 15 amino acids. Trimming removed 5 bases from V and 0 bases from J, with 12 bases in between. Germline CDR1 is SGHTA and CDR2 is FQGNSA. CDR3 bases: TGTGCCAGCAGCACCACAGGGATCAGCACAGATACGCAGTATTTT. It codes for CASSTTGISTDTQYF.

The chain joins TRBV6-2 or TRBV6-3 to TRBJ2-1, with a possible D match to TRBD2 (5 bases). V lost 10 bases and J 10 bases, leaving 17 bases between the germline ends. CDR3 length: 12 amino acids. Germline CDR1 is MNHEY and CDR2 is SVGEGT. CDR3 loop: CATYAGLGEQFF. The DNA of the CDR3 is TGTGCCACTTATGCCGGACTGGGGGAGCAGTTCTTC.

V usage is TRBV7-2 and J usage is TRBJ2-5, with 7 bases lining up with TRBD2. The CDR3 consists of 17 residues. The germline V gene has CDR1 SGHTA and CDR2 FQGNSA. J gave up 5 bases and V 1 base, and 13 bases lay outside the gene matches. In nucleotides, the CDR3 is TGTGCCAGCAGCTTAGGCGGCCTAGCGGCTTTGGGGGAGACCCAGTACTTC. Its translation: CASSLGGLAALGETQYF.